This T cell receptor (beta chain) comes out of a study of blood T cell repertoires in COVID-19. Looking at the study overall: COVID-19 samples, acute and convalescent, were from the United States, Italy and Spain.

CDR3 length: 17 residues. CDR1 is SGHDN and CDR2 is FVKESK in the germline V gene. Trimming pared 3 bases from V and 1 base from J, leaving 15 bases between. Per the original methods: It was from reference gene primer amplification that nucleated cell counts were estimated. Measured with immunoSEQ multiplex PCR; TCRdb has only the in-frame clones, and not every one. That table is the source of V, J and clone size, and D and trimming were worked out from the DNA. Found here are 50,000 to 80,000 clones, over 85% of them singletons; the top ten hold approximately 1.5%. This clonotype was sampled from a man between 60 and 75 years old with acute or convalescent COVID-19. This chain connects TRBV14 to TRBJ2-2; tentative D call: TRBD1 (5 bases). What was sequenced was peripheral blood. The CDR3, as DNA: TGTGCCAGCAGCCATCTCCTCAGCAGGGTGAACACCGGGGAGCTGTTTTTT. It specifies CASSHLLSRVNTGELFF.